Listed here is a single T cell receptor beta chain. Its antigen is as yet unknown. TCRdb redid the calling of the 5' RACE reads with MiXCR, one entry per CDR3 protein. The sample holds 150,000 to 200,000 distinct CDR3 sequences; 13% to 15% are singletons and the top ten take around an eighth. The data stem from a study of T-cell memory formation after mild COVID-19. Findings and limits, study-wide: CD4+ contracting clones were found mainly in CM and EM, and CD8+ ones in EMRA. Balance between CD4 and CD8 was seen in clones contracting day 15 to 85, and a CD4+ lean was seen in later expanders.

CDR1 and CDR2 (germline): MGHDK, SYGVNS. CDR3 size: 14 residues. With V trimmed by 4 bases and J by 6 bases, 6 bases remained unmatched. This clonotype was obtained from an adult woman who had mild COVID-19 (a few samples of this study predate the infection). Cell type and time point are not known. Sequenced: PBMCs or a T cell subset sorted from them (not recorded which). This chain links TRBV25-1 with TRBJ2-4; 7 bases line up with TRBD1. CDR3 amino acids: CASSATGVVNIQYF. Written as DNA, the CDR3 is TGTGCCAGCAGTGCAACAGGGGTAGTAAACATTCAGTACTTC. The whole variable domain, remainder taken from reference TRBV25-1 and TRBJ2-4, is EADIYQTPRYLVIGTGKKITLECSQTMGHDKMYWYQQDPGMELHLIHYSYGVNSTEKGDLSSESTVSRIRTEHFPLTLESARPSHTSQYLCASSATGVVNIQYFGAGTRLSVL.